This record concerns one T cell receptor beta chain sequence. Its cognate antigen is unknown. The data originate from a study of cytomegalovirus exposure and HLA in healthy donors. Study overall: Counted in an early data release were approximately 85 million unique TCRs from HLA-typed donors. Study observations and caveats: Sequence variants that were highly shared formed a cluster that was likely a sequencing artifact. A later analysis showed TCR association rates differing by HLA locus, peaking at DRB1 and lowest at HLA-C.

The primer mix had 60 Vbeta and 13 Jbeta primers. Original data processing: Among the unique TCR beta chains that a later analysis counted, about 81 million in all, around 11 million were shared. Profiled with immunoSEQ multiplex PCR; TCRdb holds only in-frame clones, not every one. V, J and clone size are taken as reported in that table, and D and trimming were inferred from the DNA itself. The sample data list some 44,000 clones. CDR1 and CDR2 (germline): SGHRS, YFSETQ. V lost 0 bases and J lost 5; bases outside the gene matches: 6. The CDR3 contains 16 residues. Sequencing was done on a sample of PBMCs. The receptor comes from a woman aged 25 to 39 in good health and CMV-seronegative. The chain uses TRBV5-1 and TRBJ1-4; 8 bases match TRBD1. The CDR3 sequence is CASSLAPRQGNEKLFF. As DNA, the CDR3 is TGCGCCAGCAGCTTGGCGCCGCGACAGGGGAATGAAAAACTGTTTTTT. Full variable domain (remainder filled in from reference TRBV5-1 and TRBJ1-4): KAGVTQTPRYLIKTRGQQVTLSCSPISGHRSVSWYQQTPGQGLQFLFEYFSETQRNKGNFPGRFSGRQFSNSRSEMNVSTLELGDSALYLCASSLAPRQGNEKLFFGSGTQLSVL.